This is a list of T cell receptor beta chains from one sample in a study of T cells in Graves' hyperthyroidism and ophthalmopathy. Via MiXCR, TCRdb re-called the multiplex PCR reads, giving one row per CDR3 protein. The sample holds under 450,000 distinct CDR3 sequences, more than 15% seen once. The source material was blood. All receptors derive from a woman between 18 and 29 years old with Graves' hyperthyroidism. Both conserved end residues are part of each CDR3. Fields, in order: clone size, J gene, V gene, D gene, CDR3 DNA, CDR3 protein. A D gene is named only where the DNA matches it firmly. Size is omitted from some rows. Given values are once, few, many or a class for expanded clones.

>-|TRBJ1-2|TRBV5-5|-
TGTGCCAGCAGCTTGTTGTTAAGTCAGCGGTACTATGGCTACACCTTC
CASSLLLSQRYYGYTF
>-|TRBJ1-3|TRBV20-1|-
TGCAGTGCCCCACTGAGTGGAAACACCATATATTTT
CSAPLSGNTIYF
>-|TRBJ1-5|TRBV10-3|-
TGTGCCATCAGTGTTGCAGGGTACGAAGGGGATCAGCCCCAGCATTTT
CAISVAGYEGDQPQHF
>many|TRBJ1-2|TRBV27|-
TGTGCCAGCAGCCCCGGGGCAGCGGTACCTATCTATGGCTACACCTTC
CASSPGAAVPIYGYTF
>many|TRBJ1-1|TRBV28|-
TGTGCCAGCAGTTCCGAGTCGAACACTGAAGCTTTCTTT
CASSSESNTEAFF
>-|TRBJ1-5|TRBV20-1|TRBD1
TGCAGTGCAATTATACAGGGGAGGAATCAGCCCCAGCATTTT
CSAIIQGRNQPQHF
>many|TRBJ2-1|TRBV13|-
TGTGCCAGCAGCCAAACCTCAGCGGGTCCCTACAATGAGCAGTTCTTC
CASSQTSAGPYNEQFF
>few|TRBJ1-6|TRBV20-1|-
TGCAGTGCTCAGGGCCGGAAGAGCTCCTATAATTCACCCCTCCACTTT
CSAQGRKSSYNSPLHF
>many|TRBJ1-2|TRBV28|-
TGTGCCAGCAGTCCCAACAGGCGAGCGGCCTATGGCTACACCTTC
CASSPNRRAAYGYTF
>-|TRBJ2-5|TRBV19|TRBD1
TGTGCCAGTAGTAAAGGACAGGAAGTCTGGGGCCGTCAGACCCAGTACTTC
CASSKGQEVWGRQTQYF
>many|TRBJ1-2|TRBV12-3/TRBV12-4|TRBD1
TGTGCCAGCAGCCTACAGGGGGCGTTTGGCTACACCTTC
CASSLQGAFGYTF
>many|TRBJ1-2|TRBV4-1|-
TGCGCCAGCAGCCAAGATATCGGGCGCAGAAACTATGGCTACACCTTC
CASSQDIGRRNYGYTF
>many|TRBJ2-7|TRBV6-2/TRBV6-3|-
TGTGCCAGCAGTTACTCGTTACAGGACAGCTCCTACGAGCAGTACTTC
CASSYSLQDSSYEQYF
>few|TRBJ2-1|TRBV14|-
TGTGCCAGCAGCCAAGCCTTGGGCCGCCAACATGAGCAGTTCTTC
CASSQALGRQHEQFF
>-|TRBJ2-7|TRBV7-9|TRBD1
TGTGCCAGCAGTTCCTTTGCGACAGGGGGCCACGAGCAGTACTTC
CASSSFATGGHEQYF
>many|TRBJ2-1|TRBV6-2/TRBV6-3|-
TGTGCCACCTCCCCAAGTATCCTCAGTGAGCAGTTCTTC
CATSPSILSEQFF
>-|TRBJ1-2|TRBV7-9|-
TGTGCCAGCAGCTTAGGACTCTCGGCCCACACCTTC
CASSLGLSAHTF
>many|TRBJ2-3|TRBV10-3|TRBD2
TGTGCCATCAGTGAGGCAGGGAGGGGAGATACGCAGTATTTT
CAISEAGRGDTQYF
>-|TRBJ1-4|TRBV28|-
TGTGCCAGTCAAGCTCATCCGGGACAAACTAATGAAAAACTGTTTTTT
CASQAHPGQTNEKLFF
>-|TRBJ2-2|TRBV5-1|-
TGCGCCAGCAGCTTTCGATTGAACACCGGGGAGCTGTTTTTT
CASSFRLNTGELFF
>-|TRBJ2-1|TRBV7-2|TRBD2
TGTGCCAGCAGCTCCCCGACTAGCGGATACAATGAGCAGTTCTTC
CASSSPTSGYNEQFF
>few|TRBJ1-1|TRBV9|-
TGTGCCAGCAGCGGCCGGGGACGGATGAACACTGAAGCTTTCTTT
CASSGRGRMNTEAFF
>many|TRBJ2-7|TRBV29-1|-
TGCAGCGTCAGGACAGCGTACCCCAACGAGCAGTACTTC
CSVRTAYPNEQYF
>few|TRBJ2-2|TRBV6-1|TRBD1
TGTGCCAGCAGTGAGGGGACAGGGGGCCCCGGGGAGCTGTTTTTT
CASSEGTGGPGELFF
>-|TRBJ2-1|TRBV20-1|TRBD2
TGCAGTGCTAGAGGAGGCGGGGGGGTCAATGAGCAGTTCTTC
CSARGGGGVNEQFF
>many|TRBJ1-2|TRBV6-1|-
TGTGCCAGCAGACCGGACAACTATGGCTACACCTTC
CASRPDNYGYTF
>-|TRBJ2-1|TRBV18|-
TGTGCCAGCTCACCACCGAGGGGAAGCGGGTCCTACAATGAGCAGTTCTTC
CASSPPRGSGSYNEQFF
>many|TRBJ2-1|TRBV5-4|-
TGTGCCAGCAGCTTGGACTTCAATGAGCAGTTCTTC
CASSLDFNEQFF
>many|TRBJ2-7|TRBV2|TRBD1
TGTGCCAGCACTAGGGACAGGGGATACGAGCAGTACTTC
CASTRDRGYEQYF
>-|TRBJ2-1|TRBV6-2/TRBV6-3|-
TGTGCCAGCAGTGGAGGGGGTGGGTCCTACAATGAGCAGTTCTTC
CASSGGGGSYNEQFF
>few|TRBJ1-4|TRBV20-1|-
TGCAGTGCTAACCCCGGCGGGAGCACTAATGAAAAACTGTTTTTT
CSANPGGSTNEKLFF